This T cell receptor (beta chain) was found in a study of blood T cell repertoires in COVID-19. Study at large: Donors in the United States, Italy and Spain gave samples during acute or convalescent COVID-19.

Clones were sequenced by immunoSEQ multiplex PCR, and TCRdb holds only the in-frame ones, with some missing. The sample includes under 250,000 clones, approximately 90% of them seen just once. Germline V lookup: CDR1 MNHNS, CDR2 SASEGT. V lost 2 bases, J lost 17 bases, and 16 bases lay in between. The CDR3 consists of 13 residues. The receptor was derived from a man aged 55 to 70 with COVID-19, enrolled during active disease. The chain carries TRBV6-1 and TRBJ1-6; tentatively, D is TRBD1 (5 bases). The material sequenced was peripheral blood. Here the CDR3 reads CASSEQGLGRVHF. In nucleotides, the CDR3 is TGTGCCAGCAGTGAACAGGGTTTGGGAAGAGTCCACTTT.